This T cell receptor beta chain emerged from a study of blood T cell repertoires in COVID-19. Turning to the study itself: Donors in the United States, Italy and Spain gave samples during acute or convalescent COVID-19. Sample material is recorded as cDNA or gDNA derived from T cells, B-cell-depleted T cells, or PBMCs.

The CDR3 is 13 residues long. The V end was cut by 3 bases, the J end by 1 base, with 7 bases between. Per the germline V gene, CDR1 is KGHSH and CDR2 is LQKENI. Per the authors' pipeline: Amplification of reference gene primers provided the estimated nucleated cell counts. The data were produced by immunoSEQ multiplex PCR, yet TCRdb's version contains in-frame clones alone and is incomplete. Clone size and V and J calls were adopted from that table, with D and trimming inferred from the DNA. The sample holds around 75,000 clones; 88% are singletons and the top ten take approximately 1.5%. The rearrangement uses TRBV18 and TRBJ2-7; D gene uncertain. The source of this sequence is a human donor in a cohort sampled during active COVID-19. Sequencing was performed on peripheral blood. DNA of the CDR3: TGTGCCAGCTCACCCGACACGTCCTACGAGCAGTACTTC. Its protein is CASSPDTSYEQYF.